This TCR beta chain was recorded in a study of cytomegalovirus exposure and HLA in healthy donors. Here immunoSEQ multiplex PCR was the method, and the copy in TCRdb shows in-frame clones only, minus some. The sample records some 340,000 clones, about nine tenths being singletons. Germline assignment: CDR1 LGHNA and CDR2 YSLEER. Trimming stripped 1 base from V and 2 bases from J, with 8 bases between. The CDR3 covers 14 residues. The sequence came from a woman between 25 and 40 years old in good health and CMV-seropositive. This rearrangement joins TRBV4-3 to TRBJ2-5, with D possibly being TRBD2 (5 bases). Sequencing was carried out using PBMCs. The CDR3 DNA follows: TGCGCCAGCAGCCAAGTCGAGGGACAAGAGACCCAGTACTTC. Encoded protein: CASSQVEGQETQYF.